Following are 4 T cell receptor beta chains from one sample sequenced in a study of blood T cell repertoires in COVID-19. Data came from immunoSEQ multiplex PCR; TCRdb stores just in-frame clones and leaves some out. The table lists roughly 80,000 clones, over 70% of them singletons. Material for sequencing was peripheral blood. These receptors were collected from a human donor in a cohort sampled during active COVID-19.

This clone occurred a few times. This rearrangement joins TRBV5-4 to TRBJ2-1; no firm D call. Deletions cut 0 bases from V and 8 bases from J, with 9 bases between. CDR1 is SGHNT, CDR2 YYREEE, per germline (reference sequence). CDR3 length equals 13 residues. The CDR3 nucleotides are TGTGCCAGCAGCTTGGTTGCAGAGGATGAGCAGTTCTTC. As protein: CASSLVAEDEQFF.

The J gene is TRBJ1-6, the V gene TRBV3-1 (or the pseudogene TRBV3-2); 8 bases map to TRBD1. The CDR3 totals 14 residues. In germline, CDR1 is LGHDT, CDR2 YNNKEL (reference sequence). V dropped 4 bases and J dropped 7; count of bases not matched to a gene: 3. CDR3 DNA sequence: TGTGCCAGCAGCCTCCGGGACAGGAATTCACCCCTCCACTTT. It specifies CASSLRDRNSPLHF.

V and J are TRBV10-3 and TRBJ2-1; 7 bases align to TRBD2. Trimming removed 0 bases from V and 4 bases from J; junction bases left unmatched: 9. The CDR3 is 17 residues long. The germline gives CDR1 ENHRY, CDR2 SYGVKD. CDR3 DNA sequence: TGTGCCATCAGTGAGTCGATTCGTACTAGCGAGTACAATGAGCAGTTCTTC. As protein: CAISESIRTSEYNEQFF.

The chain couples TRBV18 to TRBJ1-2; TRBD1 matches at 7 bases. Germline CDR1 reads KGHSH; CDR2 reads LQKENI. The CDR3 has 17 amino acids. J was trimmed by 4 bases and V by 5 bases; bases with no gene match: 16. This CDR3 is CASSSTVGDSKGYGYTF. For the CDR3, the DNA is TGTGCCAGCTCATCAACTGTCGGGGACAGTAAGGGCTATGGCTACACCTTC.